A selection of T cell receptor beta chains follows, all from one sample in a study of T cell repertoires in cytomegalovirus infection. One entry per CDR3 protein, called by TCRdb with MiXCR from the reads. In the table there are roughly 920,000 distinct CDR3 sequences, roughly a third of which are singletons. For these TCRs, the target antigens are not known. Sequences were derived from cultured CD8+ T cells from PBMCs, sampled from culture after CMV antigen stimulation. These receptors all come from a human donor in good health (CMV status not recorded). Some clones in this sample may be carry-over from other donors' samples. Each CDR3 is given with its conserved first and last residue. The D gene is left open where the match is weak. Clone sizes are given selectively: once, few, many, or a class where the clone is expanded.

>.|few|TRBJ2-5|TRBV4-1
TGCGCCAGCAGCCAAGCAAGTCGCAGCCAAGAGACCCAGTACTTC
CASSQASRSQETQYF
>.|few|TRBJ1-2|TRBV29-1
TGCAGCGTCCTAGAGGGCTATGGCTACACCTTC
CSVLEGYGYTF
>.|many|TRBJ1-4|TRBV7-6
TGTGCCAGCAGCCCCCCTGGCCATTCAACTAATGAAAAACTGTTTTTT
CASSPPGHSTNEKLFF
>.|.|TRBJ1-2|TRBV19
TGTGCCAGTAGTATGACGGGCAACAACTATGGCTACACCTTC
CASSMTGNNYGYTF
>.|.|TRBJ1-5|TRBV27
TGTGCCAGCAGTCTATCGGGACATCCCAATCAGCCCCAGCATTTT
CASSLSGHPNQPQHF
>TRBD2|.|TRBJ2-3|TRBV10-3
TGTGCCATCAGTGAAATTAAAGCGGGGCGACAGGATACGCAGTATTTT
CAISEIKAGRQDTQYF
>TRBD2|.|TRBJ2-1|TRBV28
TGTGCCAGCAGTTTAGGGCTAGCGGGGGGGTACTACAATGAGCAGTTCTTC
CASSLGLAGGYYNEQFF
>.|many|TRBJ1-1|TRBV19
TGTGCCAGTACCTTCAGGGTGGCAGTTACTGAAGCTTTCTTT
CASTFRVAVTEAFF
>TRBD1|many|TRBJ2-7|TRBV7-8
TGTGCCAGCAGCTTACCCCGGGACAGGGTTACCTACGAGCAGTACTTC
CASSLPRDRVTYEQYF
>.|.|TRBJ2-3|TRBV9
TGTGCCAGCAGCGAACCGGCCAGCGAGGTCTTCACAGATACGCAGTATTTT
CASSEPASEVFTDTQYF
>.|many|TRBJ1-2|TRBV7-8
TGTGCCAGCACCACCTCGGGACGCGTCTATGGCTACACCTTC
CASTTSGRVYGYTF
>.|few|TRBJ1-6|TRBV4-1
TGCGCCAGCAGCCAAGGAAGATCACCCCTCCACTTT
CASSQGRSPLHF
>.|.|TRBJ2-1|TRBV2
TGTGCCTGGCCGCGGGTAGATAGCGATGAGCAGTTCTTC
CAWPRVDSDEQFF
>.|.|TRBJ2-1|TRBV9
TGTGCCAGCAGCGTAGCAGGGAGGTTTCCGGGTGAGCAGTTCTTC
CASSVAGRFPGEQFF
>.|.|TRBJ2-7|TRBV29-1
TGCAGCGTTGACACAGGACCCTACGAGCAGTACTTC
CSVDTGPYEQYF
>.|.|TRBJ1-3|TRBV29-1
TGCAGCGTGACCTCTGGAAACACCATATATTTT
CSVTSGNTIYF
>.|few|TRBJ2-7|TRBV7-9
TGTGTCAGCAGCTTCGAAGGTGTCAACGAGCAGTACTTC
CVSSFEGVNEQYF
>TRBD1|few|TRBJ1-1|TRBV28
TGTGCCAGCAGTACGAAACGGGACAGATGGAACACTGAAGCTTTCTTT
CASSTKRDRWNTEAFF
>.|.|TRBJ1-1|TRBV5-6
TGTGCCAGCAGCTTGGGGTTGGTTCTTGAAGCTTTCTTT
CASSLGLVLEAFF
>.|many|TRBJ2-1|TRBV7-2
TGTGCCAGCAGCTTAGCGCGTTTATTCGTCCGGGGGCGGATCTTAAATGAGCAGTTCTTC
CASSLARLFVRGRILNEQFF
>TRBD1|.|TRBJ1-2|TRBV20-1
TGCAGTGCTAGGCTCTCCGGGACAGGGAACAGTCCAGGGGGTGGCTACACCTTC
CSARLSGTGNSPGGGYTF
>.|.|TRBJ2-2|TRBV6-6
TGTGCCACTCACTCCCGGGAACACGACACCGGGGAGCTGTTTTTT
CATHSREHDTGELFF
>.|once|TRBJ2-2|TRBV20-1
TGCAGTGCTAGAGATCGTAAGAGTAGGCGGTATGCGAACACCGGGGAGCTGTTTTTT
CSARDRKSRRYANTGELFF
>TRBD1|.|TRBJ2-2|TRBV15
TGTGCCACCAGCAGAGATGGTGGTGGACAGGCCTCCGCCGGGGAGCTGTTTTTT
CATSRDGGGQASAGELFF
>.|few|TRBJ2-3|TRBV27
TGTGCCAGCAGTAGGTACTTCAACACAGATACGCAGTATTTT
CASSRYFNTDTQYF
>TRBD1|.|TRBJ1-4|TRBV4-1
TGCGCCAGCAGTCCAACCGGGACAGCCAGTGTTAATGAAAAACTGTTTTTT
CASSPTGTASVNEKLFF
>.|.|TRBJ2-1|TRBV5-4
TGTGCCAGCAGCTCCGGACTTTCTAGGTTCTTC
CASSSGLSRFF
>.|.|TRBJ2-7|TRBV28
TGTGCCAGCAGCCTCGGGGGGCAGGGCACGTGGGAGCAGTACTTC
CASSLGGQGTWEQYF
>TRBD2|.|TRBJ2-1|TRBV6-2/TRBV6-3
TGTGCCAGCAGTCCGCTTAGCGGGGGAGACTACAATGAGCAGTTCTTC
CASSPLSGGDYNEQFF
>.|few|TRBJ1-5|TRBV7-8
TGTGCCAGCAGCTTCACAGGGAAAAGTGGCAATCAGCCCCAGCATTTT
CASSFTGKSGNQPQHF
>TRBD2|.|TRBJ2-3|TRBV27
TGTGCCAGCAGCATACTAGCGGGGGGGCTTGATAGCACAGATACGCAGTATTTT
CASSILAGGLDSTDTQYF
>.|.|TRBJ2-4|TRBV7-2
TGTGCCAGCAGCTTATCCCTTGGGGGGGCGTCACTAGCCAAAAACATTCAGTACTTC
CASSLSLGGASLAKNIQYF
>.|.|TRBJ2-3|TRBV19
TGTGCCAGTAGGAGCAGGAGGGCGTCGAGCACAGATACGCAGTATTTT
CASRSRRASSTDTQYF
>.|.|TRBJ1-2|TRBV27
TGTGCCAGCAGTTTACCCGGGGGCGTCGATGGCTACACCTTC
CASSLPGGVDGYTF
>.|many|TRBJ2-2|TRBV12-3/TRBV12-4
TGTGCCAGCAGCTGGACCCGTACCGGGGAGCTGTTTTTT
CASSWTRTGELFF
>.|few|TRBJ2-1|TRBV2
TGTGCCAGCAGTGATGGGCAGTACAATGAGCAGTTCTTC
CASSDGQYNEQFF
>.|.|TRBJ1-1|TRBV27
TGTGCCAGCAGTTTATCCACAGTGCCCACTGAAGCTTTCTTT
CASSLSTVPTEAFF
>TRBD2|few|TRBJ2-3|TRBV7-8
TGTGCCAGCAGCTCGCCCTGGGGGGACTACACAGATACGCAGTATTTT
CASSSPWGDYTDTQYF
>TRBD1|.|TRBJ2-7|TRBV7-9
TGTGCCAGCAGCTTAGCGGGGACAGGGGACTACGAGCAGTACTTC
CASSLAGTGDYEQYF
>.|many|TRBJ1-1|TRBV6-5
TGTGCCAGCAGTTACTCGGGAACCCAGAACACTGAAGCTTTCTTT
CASSYSGTQNTEAFF
>TRBD1|many|TRBJ1-1|TRBV7-6
TGTGCCAGCAGCCTATGGACAGGGGACCCCACTGAAGCTTTCTTT
CASSLWTGDPTEAFF
>.|.|TRBJ2-7|TRBV27
TGTGCCAGCAGGACCCACTCGGCCTCCACGCACGAGCAGTACTTC
CASRTHSASTHEQYF
>.|many|TRBJ2-3|TRBV7-2
TGTGCCAGCAGCTTAGTTCCGGGTAGGACAGATACGCAGTATTTT
CASSLVPGRTDTQYF
>.|.|TRBJ2-2|TRBV7-9
TGTGCCAGCAGCTTCGGGGAGTACCTCACCGGGGAGCTGTTTTTT
CASSFGEYLTGELFF
>.|many|TRBJ2-2|TRBV19
TGTGCCAGCACCTACACCGGGGAGCTGTTTTTT
CASTYTGELFF
>.|.|TRBJ1-2|TRBV15
TGTGCCACCAGTTCGGACAACTATGGCTACACCTTC
CATSSDNYGYTF
>.|.|TRBJ1-2|TRBV7-6
TGTGCCAGCAGCTTACTGACGGGGACCCACACCTTC
CASSLLTGTHTF
>TRBD1|few|TRBJ2-3|TRBV6-8
TGTGCCAGCAGTTTGGGCAGGGGGACCACAGATACGCAGTATTTT
CASSLGRGTTDTQYF
>.|.|TRBJ1-4|TRBV6-5
TGTGCCAGCAGTCCCGGAGCTAGGAAACTGTTTTTT
CASSPGARKLFF
>.|.|TRBJ2-2|TRBV28
TGTGCCAGCAGTCTACTCTTGGCGGGATGGTCGAACACCGGGGAGCTGTTTTTT
CASSLLLAGWSNTGELFF